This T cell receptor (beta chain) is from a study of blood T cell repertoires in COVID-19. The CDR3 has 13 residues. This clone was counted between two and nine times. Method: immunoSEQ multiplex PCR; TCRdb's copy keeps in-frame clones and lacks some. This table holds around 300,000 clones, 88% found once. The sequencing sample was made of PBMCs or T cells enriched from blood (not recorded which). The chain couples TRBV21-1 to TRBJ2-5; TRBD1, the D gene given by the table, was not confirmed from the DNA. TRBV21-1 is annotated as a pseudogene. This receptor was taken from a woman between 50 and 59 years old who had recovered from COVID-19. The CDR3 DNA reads TGTGCCAGCGAGGACAGGGGCAAAGAGACCCAGTACTTC. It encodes CASEDRGKETQYF.